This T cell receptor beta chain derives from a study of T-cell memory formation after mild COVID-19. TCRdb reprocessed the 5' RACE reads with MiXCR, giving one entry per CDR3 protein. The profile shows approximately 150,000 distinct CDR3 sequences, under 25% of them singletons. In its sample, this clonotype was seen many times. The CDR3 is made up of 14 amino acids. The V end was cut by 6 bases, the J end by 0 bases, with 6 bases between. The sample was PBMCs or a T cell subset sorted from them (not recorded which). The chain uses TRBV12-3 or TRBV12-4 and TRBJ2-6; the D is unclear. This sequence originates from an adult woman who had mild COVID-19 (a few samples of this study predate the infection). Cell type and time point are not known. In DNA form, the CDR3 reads TGTGCCAGCAGACTGAGCTCTGGGGCCAACGTCCTGACTTTC. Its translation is CASRLSSGANVLTF.